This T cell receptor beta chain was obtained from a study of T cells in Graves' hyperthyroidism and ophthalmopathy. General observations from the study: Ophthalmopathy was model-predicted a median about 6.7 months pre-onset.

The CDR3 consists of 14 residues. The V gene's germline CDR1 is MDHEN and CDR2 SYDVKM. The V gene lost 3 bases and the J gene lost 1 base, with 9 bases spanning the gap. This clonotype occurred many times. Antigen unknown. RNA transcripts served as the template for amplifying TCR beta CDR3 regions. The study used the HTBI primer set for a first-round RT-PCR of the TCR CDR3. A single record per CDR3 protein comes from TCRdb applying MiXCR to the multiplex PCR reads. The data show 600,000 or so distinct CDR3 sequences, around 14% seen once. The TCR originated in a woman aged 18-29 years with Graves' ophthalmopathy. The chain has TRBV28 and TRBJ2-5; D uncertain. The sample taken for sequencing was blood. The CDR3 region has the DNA TGTGCCAGCAGTTTGCAACCATCCCAAGAGACCCAGTACTTC. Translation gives CASSLQPSQETQYF.